Below, 9 T cell receptor beta chains from the same sample are listed, as sequenced in a study of cytomegalovirus exposure and HLA in healthy donors. A multiplex PCR was run with 60 Vbeta primers and 13 Jbeta primers. Data came from immunoSEQ multiplex PCR; TCRdb stores just in-frame clones and leaves some out. The sample includes tens of thousands of clones, about 80% of them seen just once. Sequenced: PBMCs. The origin of the receptors is a man aged 25 to 40 in good health and CMV-seropositive.

This chain connects TRBV18 to TRBJ1-1; D is possibly TRBD1 (6 bases). The length of the CDR3 is 15 residues. Trimming removed 3 bases at V and 3 bases at J, with 14 bases between. Per germline, CDR1 KGHSH and CDR2 LQKENI. CDR3 in amino acids: CASSPGLGADTEAFF. The CDR3 nucleotides are TGTGCCAGCTCACCGGGGTTGGGGGCCGACACTGAAGCTTTCTTT. Together with reference TRBV18 and TRBJ1-1, the CDR3 gives the full variable domain: NAGVMQNPRHLVRRRGQEARLRCSPMKGHSHVYWYRQLPEEGLKFMVYLQKENIIDESGMPKERFSAEFPKEGPSILRIQQVVRGDSAAYFCASSPGLGADTEAFFGQGTRLTVV.

The rearrangement uses TRBV19 and TRBJ2-6, with D perhaps matching TRBD2 (5 bases). The V end lost 7 bases, the J end lost 0 bases, and 19 bases lay between the germline ends. Germline values: CDR1 LNHDA, CDR2 SQIVND (reference sequence). The CDR3 sequence is 18 residues long. The CDR3 spells CASTPEGRRPSGANVLTF. The CDR3, as DNA: TGTGCCAGTACCCCAGAGGGCAGACGACCCTCTGGGGCCAACGTCCTGACTTTC.

For this clone: The junction and the germline gene differ at one end; a read error may be behind it. The chain employs TRBV7-9 and TRBJ1-1, with D perhaps matching TRBD1 (5 bases). Germline V lookup: CDR1 SEHNR, CDR2 FQNEAQ (reference sequence). The CDR3 spans 18 residues. The CDR3 region is CSSSPPYQGRMENTEAFF. The CDR3 region has the DNA TGTTCCAGCAGCCCTCCCTACCAGGGCAGGATGGAGAACACTGAAGCTTTCTTT.

The chain links TRBV7-2 to TRBJ1-3, with unresolved D. The CDR3 has 15 residues. From germline, CDR1 is SGHTA and CDR2 FQGNSA. The V end lost 2 bases, the J end lost 0 bases, and 8 bases lay between the germline ends. CDR3 in amino acids: CASSLQVYSGNTIYF. For the CDR3, the DNA is TGTGCCAGCAGCTTACAGGTCTACTCTGGAAACACCATATATTTT.

In this sample, this clone turned up a few times. V usage is TRBV5-6 and J usage is TRBJ1-2, with D unresolved. CDR3 size: 13 residues. The germline CDR1 and CDR2 sequences are SGHDT and YYEEEE. V was trimmed by 4 bases and J by 4 bases, leaving 11 bases between them. The CDR3 DNA sequence: TGTGCCAGCAGCCCCGGGTTAGGCTATGGCTACACCTTC. This codes for CASSPGLGYGYTF.

The gene calls are TRBV5-1 and TRBJ1-1, with 9 bases fitting TRBD1. V gave up 0 bases and J gave up 1 base; unmatched junction bases: 4. Germline CDR1 is SGHRS and CDR2 is YFSETQ. The CDR3 consists of 16 residues. The CDR3 DNA reads as TGCGCCAGCAGCTTGGCACAGGGGGCTGGGAACACTGAAGCTTTCTTT. Protein: CASSLAQGAGNTEAFF.

The CDR3 DNA reads as TGTGCCAGCAGCCACCCCCAGGGGGCAAACACCATATATTTT. Its protein is CASSHPQGANTIYF. The chain joins TRBV4-2 to TRBJ1-3; 8 bases agree with TRBD1. V was clipped by 3 bases and J by 6 bases; unmatched bases: 4. Germline V CDR1 and CDR2: LGHNA, YNFKEQ. This CDR3 has 14 amino acids.

The J gene is TRBJ1-4, the V gene TRBV15, with a weak D call TRBD1 (5 bases). The CDR3 length is 14 residues. The germline V and J ends were trimmed by 0 bases and 8 bases, with 10 bases remaining between them. CDR1 is LNHNV, CDR2 YYDKDF, per germline (reference sequence). The CDR3 DNA reads as TGTGCCACCAGCAGAGATCGCCAGGGAGAAAAACTGTTTTTT. Residues: CATSRDRQGEKLFF.

V is TRBV10-3 and J is TRBJ2-2; 9 bases align to TRBD2. CDR1 is ENHRY and CDR2 is SYGVKD in the germline V gene. CDR3 size: 14 residues. The V gene end was trimmed by 2 bases and the J gene end by 6 bases; junction bases not matched to a gene: 1. The DNA of the CDR3 is TGTGCCATCAGTGAGGGACTAGCGTCCGGGGAGCTGTTTTTT. Residues: CAISEGLASGELFF.